This T cell receptor beta chain is from a study of long-term antiretroviral therapy in people with HIV (dated by TCRdb to between 2021 and 2024). Background on the whole study: The earliest samples were collected approximately a decade before the 2015 WHO recommendation for immediate ART, a period when ART was typically delayed until CD4 counts fell. Whether ART initiation and durable HIV suppression were associated with changes in peripheral blood TRB repertoire composition and diversity was tested in a retrospective serial study. From 30 to 35 adults with confirmed HIV infection, the cohort provided approximately 190 cryopreserved PBMC samples, gathered serially across a mean of approximately six years (range 1-12). About 35% of the 30 participants with HIV were female. No cross-contamination during QIAcube processing was shown when test extractions of a monoclonal T-cell line were performed alongside about 30 polyclonal samples.

Study-wide conclusions, independent of this receptor: Limited PBMC availability meant only the TCR beta chain was sequenced, without alpha chain pairing. Samples dated from 2004 to 2017, and the ART regimens used may be less effective than current ones. Compared with controls, HIV repertoires had narrower CDR3 length ranges, and the network structure pointed to an antigen-experienced repertoire that shifted only slightly toward naive after ART. ART initiation was associated with a significant increase in TRB diversity, but diversity stayed significantly below transplant donor controls even after long-term ART. No data were available on ART adherence, viral resistance or therapy changes, limiting inferences about post-ART repertoire changes. Because pre-ART samples had limited cell numbers, unsorted PBMC were profiled rather than sorted CD4+ and CD8+ T cells. At every time point, the repertoire was dominated by expanded TRB clones first identified before ART initiation, although this dominance fluctuated and, in many PLHIV, declined after ART.

Points on this clone: It lacks a known antigen. One base away there is no much larger clone; base qualities are not given.

Inclusion was restricted to participants for whom at least one PBMC sample before ART initiation and at least two post-ART samples were available. Every participant with HIV received treatment in the United States of America. Before DNA extraction, cryopreserved samples containing about 0.9-10 million PBMC were thawed and washed. At the time of the earliest PBMC sample, participants with HIV were aged between about 23 and 54 years. Each participant contributed PBMC samples from 1-4 timepoints before ART initiation and 2-8 timepoints after ART initiation, with a median of 7 samples. For every participant, serial HIV viral load, CD4+ T-cell count, ART history and demographic data were obtained. Genomic DNA was extracted from unsorted PBMC with a Qiagen kit on a QIAcube, with processing performed in batches of 12 samples. The immunoSEQ hsTCRB v3.0 assay was used at survey level resolution to sequence the TRB variable region. The target sequencing depth for TRB was about 40,000-55,000 T-cell genomes per sample. TRB libraries were pooled and sequenced on an Illumina MiSeq using a v3 150-cycle kit. Regarding the original processing steps: Repertoire analysis was run in R within a reproducible Nextflow workflow that covered QC, data transformation and analysis. LymphoSeq2, an R package for AIRR-Seq data exploration, was used to implement custom analyses. Several samples that yielded fewer than 5000 total TRB sequences were excluded, so that 150 to 200 HIV repertoires were analyzed. Of the 188 retained HIV repertoires, roughly 61 were collected before and about 130 after ART initiation. Each repertoire was downsampled to 5000 TRB nucleotide sequences, and summary statistics were averaged across 100 downsampling iterations. The analysis kept only TRB sequences whose CDR3 regions were at least seven amino acids long. Diversity was assessed using a clonality score derived from Shannon entropy and using the Gini coefficient. Repertoire networks linked the top 5000 CDR3 amino acid sequences whenever two sequences differed by an edit distance of one. For TRB CDR3 amino acid sequences, GLIPH2 was used to predict antigen specificity groups and MHC restriction. To flag known CMV, EBV, HIV or tissue antigen associations, CDR3 amino acid sequences were matched against VDJdb and McPAS-TCR. Pre-ART, post-ART and control groups were compared with Wilcoxon signed-rank tests and Holm-Bonferroni correction. TCRdb limited this immuneACCESS table to in-frame rearrangements with V and J called. A share of clones is missing; checked studies link under half to unresolved V genes, and the rest is unexplained. V, J and clone size are those of that table, while D and trimming were read from the DNA. Here the sample has fewer than 25,000 clones; roughly 84% occur a single time. The leading ten clones occupy 7.5% to 10% of the sample.

Via the germline V gene (reference sequence), CDR1 is SEHNR and CDR2 FQNEAQ. The CDR3 holds 17 amino acids from the cysteine to the phenylalanine. Only the CDR3 DNA is retained, 51 bases long and in frame from the first base. The junction shows trimming of 4 bases on V and 6 bases on J, plus 23 bases between the germline ends. This receptor chain uses TRBV7-9 and TRBJ2-3; the best D guess is TRBD1, with 5 bases matching. This TCR was sampled from a man aged 45-65 years with HIV. Sequencing used unsorted PBMCs, obtained at the start of antiretroviral therapy. The base sequence is TGTGCCAGCAGCTCCGATGCCGGACAACTATACGTGGATACGCAGTATTTT. Translated, it reads CASSSDAGQLYVDTQYF.